Shown below are 3 T cell receptor beta chains from a single sample sequenced in a study of blood T cell repertoires in COVID-19 (dated by TCRdb to about 2020). Library prep was done by the immunoSEQ multiplex PCR assay. TCRdb re-hosts the immuneACCESS table, in-frame sequences only. Its copies lack some clones; in the studies checked, an unresolved V gene accounts for under half of them, and the cause for the rest is not known. The sample records tens of thousands of clones, 88% of which are singletons. The ten largest clonotypes hold 5.1% of the sample. Sequencing input: peripheral blood. These receptors all stem from a human donor in a cohort sampled during active COVID-19.

The chain recombines TRBV11-2 with TRBJ2-3; possibly TRBD2 for D (6 bases). Germline-derived CDR1 and CDR2 are SGHAT and FQNNGV. This CDR3 contains 16 residues. V was shortened by 3 bases and J by 0 bases, with 13 bases between the two germline ends. DNA of the CDR3: TGTGCCAGCAGCTTCTCGCACGGGACTAGCACAGATACGCAGTATTTT. As protein: CASSFSHGTSTDTQYF.

The chain has TRBV5-1 and TRBJ2-7; D possibly corresponds to TRBD1 (6 bases). The germline CDR1 and CDR2 sequences are SGHRS and YFSETQ. The CDR3 extends over 16 amino acids. V lost 0 bases to trimming and J lost 0 bases, with 13 bases between them. CDR3 nucleotides: TGCGCCAGCAGCTTGGCCCCGACAGGTGGCTCCTACGAGCAGTACTTC. Amino acid sequence: CASSLAPTGGSYEQYF.

This chain joins TRBV27 and TRBJ2-2, with 8 positions matching TRBD2. The CDR3 spans 13 residues. Germline lookup yields CDR1 MNHEY and CDR2 SMNVEV (reference sequence). V lost 4 bases to trimming and J lost 7 bases; unmatched junction nucleotides: 2. The CDR3 DNA reads TGTGCCAGCAGTTCACTAGCGGACGGGGAGCTGTTTTTT. The encoded protein is CASSSLADGELFF.